This TCR beta chain was captured by sequencing in a study of Graves' ophthalmopathy and Graves' hyperthyroidism. Study at large: The blood sample was drawn at first diagnosis and before any treatment. Study-wide points: An approximately 80% specificity and roughly 90% sensitivity were achieved by a 13-signature model that separated ophthalmopathy from stable hyperthyroidism.

RNA transcripts were the source from which TCR beta CDR3 regions were amplified. The first round was an RT-PCR with HTBI primers, and the second round was a multiplex PCR. TCRdb processed the multiplex PCR reads anew with MiXCR; each CDR3 protein has one entry. This table holds hundreds of thousands of distinct CDR3 sequences, under 15% found once. This clonotype was picked up many times. Its antigen is unknown. V gave up 0 bases and J gave up 0 bases, with 7 bases separating them. Looked up from germline, CDR1 is MNHNS and CDR2 is SASEGT. The CDR3 covers 15 residues. Moderate-to-severe activity, CAS ≥3, NOSPECS ≥4 and duration under 3 months were recorded for donors with ophthalmopathy.

The sequence derives from a woman aged 25 to 39 with Graves' ophthalmopathy. The genes are TRBV6-1 and TRBJ2-3; D unclear. The sequenced material came from blood. Here the CDR3 reads CASSEAPGSTDTQYF. The CDR3 DNA reads TGTGCCAGCAGTGAAGCCCCGGGCAGCACAGATACGCAGTATTTT.